The 14 T cell receptor beta chains below all came from one sample that was sequenced in a study of shared clonotypes between healthy human individuals. Assay: immunoSEQ multiplex PCR; the TCRdb copy retains only in-frame clones and omits some. This sample yields 600,000 to 750,000 clones, of which about 78% are seen a single time; under 2% belongs to the top ten. The source material was memory CD4+ T cells sorted from blood. As to subset: CD45RA-negative fraction. These receptors were obtained from a woman between 25 and 40 years old in good health.

The chain joins TRBV6-5 to TRBJ1-1; D is uncertain. This CDR3 region has 13 residues. Trimming left V 6 bases short and J 4 bases short, with 12 bases between. From germline, CDR1 is MNHEY and CDR2 SVGAGI. CDR3 sequence: CASSQALSTEAFF. The CDR3 bases are TGTGCCAGCAGCCAAGCACTGTCCACTGAAGCTTTCTTT.

This chain links TRBV7-8 with TRBJ2-7; D is perhaps TRBD1 (6 bases). Trimming took 2 bases from V and 6 from J, leaving 26 bases between them. The CDR3 sequence is 18 residues long. Germline V gives CDR1 SGHVS, CDR2 FQNEAQ. The CDR3 loop is CASSLQGSGDPGELEQYF. CDR3 DNA sequence: TGTGCCAGCAGCTTACAGGGGTCGGGCGACCCTGGTGAGCTCGAGCAGTACTTC.

The V gene is TRBV5-1, the J gene TRBJ1-3, with a tentative D call TRBD1 (6 bases). V was shortened by 0 bases and J by 2 bases, with 9 bases between the two germline ends. Germline lookup yields CDR1 SGHRS and CDR2 YFSETQ. CDR3 length: 15 residues. The DNA of the CDR3 is TGCGCCAGCAGCTTGGTATCAGGGGCTGGAAACACCATATATTTT. Residues: CASSLVSGAGNTIYF.

CDR3: CASSSRGTEGYTF. For the CDR3, the DNA is TGCGCCAGCAGCTCCCGGGGCACTGAAGGCTACACCTTC. V usage is TRBV5-1 and J usage is TRBJ1-2; a possible D gene is TRBD1 (5 bases). The V end lost 3 bases, the J end lost 8 bases, and 14 bases lay between the germline ends. This CDR3 spans 13 amino acids. CDR1 SGHRS and CDR2 YFSETQ come from the germline V gene. The full variable domain, its missing parts supplied by reference TRBV5-1 and TRBJ1-2, is KAGVTQTPRYLIKTRGQQVTLSCSPISGHRSVSWYQQTPGQGLQFLFEYFSETQRNKGNFPGRFSGRQFSNSRSEMNVSTLELGDSALYLCASSSRGTEGYTFGSGTRLTVV.

The rearrangement uses TRBV5-1 and TRBJ1-1; perhaps TRBD1 as D (6 bases). Germline V CDR1 and CDR2: SGHRS, YFSETQ. V lost 0 bases, J lost 5 bases, and 14 bases lay in between. There are 15 residues in the CDR3. CDR3 loop: CASSLEGGLGTEAFF. CDR3 nucleotides: TGCGCCAGCAGCTTGGAGGGGGGCCTAGGGACTGAAGCTTTCTTT.

The chain carries TRBV30 and TRBJ2-7; 7 nucleotides match TRBD2. CDR3 length: 15 amino acids. Looked up from germline, CDR1 is GTSNPN and CDR2 is SVGIG (reference sequence). V trimming: 2 bases; J trimming: 6 bases; junction bases outside the gene matches: 13. CDR3 DNA sequence: TGTGCCTGGAGTATCCATAGCGGGCCTGCCCTCGAGCAGTACTTC. It encodes CAWSIHSGPALEQYF. The complete variable domain, with remaining parts taken from reference TRBV30 and TRBJ2-7, reads SQTIHQWPATLVQPVGSPLSLECTVEGTSNPNLYWYRQAAGRGLQLLFYSVGIGQISSEVPQNLSASRPQDRQFILSSKKLLLSDSGFYLCAWSIHSGPALEQYFGPGTRLTVT.

The chain links TRBV27 to TRBJ2-7; a weak D match, TRBD2 (5 bases). The CDR3 spans 14 residues. The V end lost 3 bases, the J end lost 2 bases, and 11 bases lay between the germline ends. The germline V gene encodes CDR1 MNHEY and CDR2 SMNVEV (reference sequence). The CDR3 protein is CASSLWGSAYEQYF. In DNA, the CDR3 is TGTGCCAGCAGTTTGTGGGGTAGCGCCTACGAGCAGTACTTC.

This clone was detected only a few times. Other DNA variants within this sample encode the same CDR3. This chain links TRBV5-8 with TRBJ1-5; 9 nucleotides line up with TRBD1. This CDR3 has 14 residues. Germline assignment: CDR1 SGHTS and CDR2 YDEGEE. V lost 4 bases and J lost 6; bases outside the gene matches: 5. The chain's CDR3 is CASSPGQGSQPQHF. In DNA, the CDR3 is TGTGCCAGCAGCCCCGGACAGGGGAGTCAGCCCCAGCATTTT.

This clone occurred a few times. This chain connects TRBV2 to TRBJ2-7; no definite D call. Germline V lookup: CDR1 SNHLY, CDR2 FYNNEI. Trimming pared 4 bases from V and 3 bases from J, leaving 7 bases between. The CDR3 consists of 12 residues. The CDR3 DNA sequence: TGTGCCAGCAGTGGGCGTAGCTACGAGCAGTACTTC. Translated: CASSGRSYEQYF.

The chain combines TRBV7-3 with TRBJ2-3, with a tentative D call TRBD1 (6 bases). Trimming pared 0 bases from V and 6 bases from J, leaving 13 bases between. The CDR3 is made up of 15 amino acids. Germline CDR1 reads SGHTA; CDR2 reads FQGTGA. Here the CDR3 DNA reads TGTGCCAGCAGCTTAACGTCGGACAGAGCTGATACGCAGTATTTT. Its protein is CASSLTSDRADTQYF. Drawing the rest from reference TRBV7-3 and TRBJ2-3, the complete variable domain is GAGVSQTPSNKVTEKGKYVELRCDPISGHTALYWYRQSLGQGPEFLIYFQGTGAADDSGLPNDRFFAVRPEGSVSTLKIQRTERGDSAVYLCASSLTSDRADTQYFGPGTRLTVL.

This clone has a count of ten or more. The chain employs TRBV5-1 and TRBJ2-7; tentative D call: TRBD1 (6 bases). Germline lookup yields CDR1 SGHRS and CDR2 YFSETQ. V shed 4 bases and J shed 0 bases, with 17 bases lying between them. The CDR3 covers 16 residues. For the CDR3, the DNA is TGCGCCAGCAGCCCCCAGATAGGGACATCCTCCTACGAGCAGTACTTC. Translation: CASSPQIGTSSYEQYF.

V usage is TRBV5-1 and J usage is TRBJ2-3, with TRBD2 matching 9 bases. V lost 0 bases and J lost 3; bases outside the gene matches: 8. The CDR3 has 17 residues. Germline assignment: CDR1 SGHRS and CDR2 YFSETQ. The CDR3 nucleotides read TGCGCCAGCAGCTTGGGAGCCGCGGGAGGGCCGACAGATACGCAGTATTTT. This sequence encodes CASSLGAAGGPTDTQYF.

This chain links TRBV28 with TRBJ2-7, with D perhaps matching TRBD1 (5 bases). The V end lost 6 bases, the J end lost 1 base, and 13 bases lay between the germline ends. The CDR3 totals 14 residues. CDR1 and CDR2 from the germline V gene are MDHEN and SYDVKM. The CDR3 nucleotides read TGTGCCAGCAGGCTTATGACAGAGTCCTACGAGCAGTACTTC. Protein sequence: CASRLMTESYEQYF.

V usage is TRBV28 and J usage is TRBJ2-2, with D maybe TRBD2 (5 bases). Trimming cost V 3 bases and J 6 bases, with 8 bases left between them. CDR3 length equals 13 residues. Per germline, CDR1 MDHEN and CDR2 SYDVKM. Written as DNA, the CDR3 is TGTGCCAGCAGTTTGCGGGTTCCCGGGGAGCTGTTTTTT. Amino acids: CASSLRVPGELFF.